A single sample gave rise to the 32 T cell receptor beta chains below, sequenced in a study of tumor-infiltrating lymphocytes in oesophageal squamous cell carcinoma. TCRdb analysed the PCR reads with MiXCR anew, one entry per CDR3 protein. The sample lists over 10,000 distinct CDR3 sequences; roughly 51% were seen once. Sequencing was carried out using blood. These TCRs come from a female donor with esophageal squamous cell carcinoma.

The chain is built from TRBV5-1 and TRBJ2-6, with a weak D call TRBD1 (5 bases). Trimming shortened V by 0 bases and J by 6 bases, and 7 bases separated the two germline ends. This CDR3 has 14 residues. Germline V gene data show CDR1 as SGHRS and CDR2 as YFSETQ. Here the CDR3 DNA reads TGCGCCAGCAGCTTGGAACAGGTGGCCAACGTCCTGACTTTC. It codes for CASSLEQVANVLTF.

The chain uses TRBV7-1 and TRBJ2-4, with D uncertain. With the DNA end fitting TRBJ1-2 better, the J assignment may be wrong. TRBV7-1 is flagged as an ORF with uncertain function. The CDR3 extends over 14 amino acids. Here the CDR3 DNA reads TGTGCCAGCAGCGTGATAAGCGGTGATTATGGCTACACCTTC. Its protein product is CASSVISGDYGYTF.

This clonotype has just a few counts. This chain connects TRBV7-3 to TRBJ2-1; 7 nucleotides match TRBD2. CDR3 length equals 13 residues. Germline loops: CDR1 SGHTA, CDR2 FQGTGA. Trimming removed 5 bases from V and 5 bases from J; junction bases left unmatched: 3. Here the CDR3 DNA reads TGTGCCAGCAGCATCGGGACTAACAATGAGCAGTTCTTC. Its translation: CASSIGTNNEQFF.

J is TRBJ2-3 and V is TRBV12-3 or TRBV12-4, with D perhaps given as TRBD1 or TRBD2 (5 bases each). The CDR3 is 15 amino acids. V shed 5 bases and J shed 5 bases, with 17 bases lying between them. The CDR3 DNA reads as TGTGCCAGCAGTCCCAGCCCCGGGGCCCAAGATACGCAGTATTTT. This translates into CASSPSPGAQDTQYF.

Notes on this clonotype: This could be a read error, since a much larger clone is one nucleotide away. The rearrangement uses TRBV18 and TRBJ1-1; D is ambiguous. The CDR3 is made up of 13 amino acids. Germline CDR1 KGHSH, CDR2 LQKENI. V was cut by 2 bases and J by 11 bases, with 15 bases left in between. The CDR3 is CASSPDGPSMAFF. CDR3 coding DNA: TGTGCCAGCTCACCAGACGGGCCGAGTATGGCTTTCTTT. Drawing the rest from reference TRBV18 and TRBJ1-1, the complete variable domain is NAGVMQNPRHLVRRRGQEARLRCSPMKGHSHVYWYRQLPEEGLKFMVYLQKENIIDESGMPKERFSAEFPKEGPSILRIQQVVRGDSAAYFCASSPDGPSMAFFGQGTRLTVV.

The chain recombines TRBV2 with TRBJ2-5, with TRBD1 matching over 7 bases. The last part of the DNA fits TRBJ2-3 better; the J call may be wrong. The CDR3 runs 15 residues. CDR1 SNHLY and CDR2 FYNNEI come from the germline V gene. CDR3 in amino acids: CASSEVGQITDTQYF. CDR3 in DNA: TGTGCCAGCAGTGAAGTGGGACAGATCACAGATACGCAGTATTTT.

This sequence joins TRBV5-1 and TRBJ2-3, with 8 nucleotides matching TRBD2. The V and J ends lost 4 bases and 3 bases, in that order; junction bases with no gene match: 4. Per germline, CDR1 SGHRS and CDR2 YFSETQ. The CDR3 is 14 amino acids. CDR3 protein: CASSERGNTDTQYF. The CDR3 DNA reads TGCGCCAGCAGCGAGCGGGGGAATACAGATACGCAGTATTTT.

CDR3 DNA sequence: TGTGCCAGCAGCACCGGGACTAGCGGGATCAGGGAGCAGTTCTTC. It yields the protein CASSTGTSGIREQFF. The chain carries TRBV7-9 and TRBJ2-5; TRBD2 matches 13 bases. The J call may not be correct, given that the DNA end is closer to TRBJ2-1. The CDR3 is 15 amino acids. CDR1 is SEHNR and CDR2 is FQNEAQ in the germline V gene (reference sequence).

The J gene is TRBJ2-3, the V gene TRBV27; 14 nucleotides line up with TRBD2. The CDR3 runs 15 residues. CDR1 is MNHEY, CDR2 SMNVEV, per germline (reference sequence). Trimming cost V 5 bases and J 4 bases; bases outside gene matches: 2. CDR3 protein: CASSRGLAGADTQYF. The CDR3 bases are TGTGCCAGCAGTAGGGGACTAGCGGGAGCAGATACGCAGTATTTT.

This chain uses TRBV12-5 with TRBJ2-5; 14 bases are shared with TRBD2. The J call may be wrong; the DNA end is better matched by TRBJ2-1. Germline CDR1 reads LGHNT; CDR2 reads FRNRAP. The CDR3 runs to 15 residues. The CDR3 bases are TGTGCTAGTGGCTTGACTAGCGGGAGGGTTGGGGAGCAGTTCTTC. Translated, it gives CASGLTSGRVGEQFF.

This clonotype was recorded a few times. The junction differs from germline at one of its ends, possibly a read error. This chain joins TRBV7-2 and TRBJ2-7; 7 bases map to TRBD2. The J call may be in error: the DNA end matches TRBJ2-1 better. The CDR3 consists of 14 residues. The germline gives CDR1 SGHTA, CDR2 FQGNSA. CDR3 coding DNA: TGTGCCAGCAGCTTGGGGACTACCTATAATGAGCAGTTCTTC. Translated, it gives CASSLGTTYNEQFF.

A note on this clonotype: This may be a read error, as it is one base from a much larger clone. V usage is TRBV5-1 and J usage is TRBJ2-1, with a tentative D call TRBD1 (6 bases). CDR3 size: 12 residues. Germline-derived CDR1 and CDR2 are SGHRS and YFSETQ. V lost 4 bases to trimming and J lost 10 bases, with 12 bases between them. CDR3 sequence reads: CASSVDRYEQFF. Written as DNA, the CDR3 is TGCGCCAGCAGCGTCGACAGGTACGAGCAGTTCTTC. Using reference TRBV5-1 and TRBJ2-1 for the parts outside the CDR3, the full variable domain is KAGVTQTPRYLIKTRGQQVTLSCSPISGHRSVSWYQQTPGQGLQFLFEYFSETQRNKGNFPGRFSGRQFSNSRSEMNVSTLELGDSALYLCASSVDRYEQFFGPGTRLTVL.

V gene TRBV7-2 combines with J gene TRBJ2-7; D possibly corresponds to TRBD1 (6 bases). CDR3 length: 15 amino acids. Per germline, CDR1 SGHTA and CDR2 FQGNSA. The ends were cut back, 9 bases at V and 3 bases at J, with 21 bases in the middle. As DNA, the CDR3 is TGTGCCAGTACGTCTGAGACAGGTGCTAACTACGAGCAGTACTTC. Translation: CASTSETGANYEQYF. Looking up the rest from reference TRBV7-2 and TRBJ2-7 gives the full variable domain: GAGVSQSPSNKVTEKGKDVELRCDPISGHTALYWYRQSLGQGLEFLIYFQGNSAPDKSGLPSDRFSAERTGGSVSTLTIQRTQQEDSAVYLCASTSETGANYEQYFGPGTRLTVT.

Written as DNA, the CDR3 is TGTGCCAGCGGAGCCCATGAGCAGTTCTTC. Translated, it gives CASGAHEQFF. V usage is TRBV7-6 and J usage is TRBJ2-1; D gene uncertain. Looked up from germline, CDR1 is SGHVS and CDR2 is FNYEAQ. The CDR3 sequence is 10 residues long. V lost 8 bases to trimming and J lost 8 bases, with 7 bases between them.

About this clonotype: This likely comes from a read error, as the CDR3 has no conserved phenylalanine or tryptophan at its end. The DNA is left out, because the CDR3 cannot be placed on it with certainty; the CDR3 is given as TCRdb lists it. The genes are TRBV7-2 and TRBJ2-3; the table's D call, TRBD1, has no DNA check behind it. Germline loops: CDR1 SGHTA, CDR2 FQGNSA. The CDR3 has 14 residues if both end residues are counted. The CDR3 here is CASSPTGYGYTFGP.

Of note for this clonotype: Because the CDR3 is missing its conserved closing phenylalanine or tryptophan, this is likely a read error. It is unclear where the CDR3 begins or ends on the DNA, so no DNA is shown, and the CDR3 is as TCRdb lists it. V gene TRBV7-8 combines with J gene TRBJ2-3; TRBD1, the D gene given by the table, was not confirmed from the DNA. Germline lookup yields CDR1 SGHVS and CDR2 FQNEAQ. The CDR3 is made up of 16 amino acids, end residues included. The CDR3 spells CASSTWTGRYEQYFGP.

The CDR3 reads CASSLRGADTQYF. As DNA, the CDR3 is TGTGCCAGCAGCTTGCGGGGAGCAGATACGCAGTATTTT. The chain is built from TRBV7-6 and TRBJ2-3; a weak D match, TRBD2 (6 bases). The V gene lost 3 bases and the J gene lost 4 bases, with 8 bases spanning the gap. The CDR3 is 13 amino acids. Germline CDR1 SGHVS, CDR2 FNYEAQ. The whole variable domain, filled in from reference TRBV7-6 and TRBJ2-3, reads GAGVSQSPRYKVTKRGQDVALRCDPISGHVSLYWYRQALGQGPEFLTYFNYEAQQDKSGLPNDRFSAERPEGSISTLTIQRTEQRDSAMYRCASSLRGADTQYFGPGTRLTVL.

Regarding this clonotype: In this CDR3 the conserved last residue, phenylalanine or tryptophan, is missing, so a read error is likely. The limits of the CDR3 on the DNA are not certain, so only TCRdb's listed CDR3 is given. The V call is TRBV6-1, the J call TRBJ2-7; the D call TRBD2 from the table was never checked on the DNA. Germline V gene data show CDR1 as MNHNS and CDR2 as SASEGT. Inclusive of both ends, the CDR3 amounts to 17 amino acids. This CDR3 reads CASSGFGEANYGYTFGS.

The V and J genes are TRBV7-9 and TRBJ2-5; D is ambiguous. The CDR3 extends over 15 amino acids. Germline V gives CDR1 SEHNR, CDR2 FQNEAQ (reference sequence). The V end was cut by 4 bases, the J end by 5 bases, with 17 bases between. CDR3 nucleotide sequence: TGTGCCAGCAGCTCCCCTGGGCGGTCCGGGGAGACCCAGTACTTC. As protein: CASSSPGRSGETQYF.

The chain employs TRBV12-3 or TRBV12-4 and TRBJ2-7; TRBD2 matches 11 bases. The end of the DNA fits TRBJ2-1 better, so the J call may be wrong. The CDR3 is 17 amino acids. The CDR3 sequence: CASSPNSGRASYNEQFF. In nucleotides, the CDR3 is TGTGCCAGCAGTCCCAATAGCGGGAGGGCCTCCTACAATGAGCAGTTCTTC.

This clonotype was recorded a few times. The rearrangement uses TRBV7-2 and TRBJ2-2, with a possible D match to TRBD2 (7 bases). V lost 1 base, J lost 8 bases, and 14 bases lay in between. The germline V gene encodes CDR1 SGHTA and CDR2 FQGNSA. The CDR3 extends over 15 amino acids. CDR3 region: CASSLDRGAQGELFF. CDR3 DNA: TGTGCCAGCAGCTTAGACCGGGGGGCGCAAGGGGAGCTGTTTTTT.

The table lists this clonotype with many counts. This chain uses TRBV7-3 with TRBJ2-5; D is tentatively TRBD1 or TRBD2 (5 bases each). V lost 3 bases and J lost 4, with 9 bases in between. CDR1 SGHTA and CDR2 FQGTGA come from the germline V gene. The CDR3 has 13 residues. CDR3: CASSFTGGETQYF. Here the CDR3 DNA reads TGTGCCAGCAGCTTCACTGGGGGAGAGACCCAGTACTTC.

This chain uses TRBV28 with TRBJ1-5; no clear D gene. CDR1 is MDHEN, CDR2 SYDVKM, per germline. The CDR3 is made up of 14 amino acids. Deletions cut 2 bases from V and 0 bases from J, with 5 bases between. DNA of the CDR3: TGTGCCAGCAGTTTAGTGAATAGCAATCAGCCCCAGCATTTT. This gives the protein CASSLVNSNQPQHF.

This clonotype was counted many times. This chain uses TRBV12-3 or TRBV12-4 with TRBJ1-4, with D perhaps TRBD1 (6 bases). This CDR3 has 13 residues. Trimming took 3 bases from V and 7 from J, leaving 9 bases between them. CDR3 DNA: TGTGCCAGCAGTTTCTCGGACAGTGAAAAACTGTTTTTT. Translated, it gives CASSFSDSEKLFF.

In regard to this clonotype: Relative to the germline gene, one junction end is altered; a read error may explain this. The rearrangement uses TRBV5-3 and TRBJ2-5; possibly TRBD2 for D (6 bases). TRBV5-3 falls under the ORF class, with uncertain function. CDR3 length: 15 residues. The CDR3 loop is CASSLELGGRETQYF. Here the CDR3 DNA reads TGTGCCAGCAGCTTGGAGCTCGGGGGAAGGGAGACCCAGTACTTC.

In regard to this clonotype: As the CDR3 is not closed by the conserved phenylalanine or tryptophan, this likely results from a read error. The DNA is omitted, as the CDR3 cannot be located on it reliably, and the CDR3 follows TCRdb's listing. The chain is built from TRBV6-4 and TRBJ2-7; whether TRBD2, the table's D call, matches the DNA was not checked. In germline, CDR1 is MRHNA, CDR2 SNTAGT. The CDR3 has 16 residues if both end residues are counted. CDR3 region: CASSRDFESYGYTFGS.

This clonotype has a handful of counts. No conserved phenylalanine or tryptophan ends this CDR3, so it is likely a read error. The limits of the CDR3 on the DNA are not certain, so only TCRdb's listed CDR3 is given. The J gene is TRBJ2-1, the V gene TRBV7-2; the table's D call, TRBD1, has no DNA check behind it. The CDR3 is 19 amino acids in total, end residues counted. Germline-derived CDR1 and CDR2 are SGHTA and FQGNSA. The chain's CDR3 is CASSLVGRDGRGSPLHFGN.

This clonotype was seen repeatedly, ten times or more. The chain recombines TRBV2 with TRBJ1-5, with 8 bases aligning to TRBD1. The CDR3 has 12 amino acids. With V trimmed by 9 bases and J by 6 bases, 4 bases remained unmatched. Germline V lookup: CDR1 SNHLY, CDR2 FYNNEI. CDR3 loop: CASNRGSQPQHF. The CDR3 DNA reads TGTGCCAGTAACAGGGGGTCTCAGCCCCAGCATTTT. Full variable domain (outside the CDR3, taken from reference TRBV2 and TRBJ1-5): EPEVTQTPSHQVTQMGQEVILRCVPISNHLYFYWYRQILGQKVEFLVSFYNNEISEKSEIFDDQFSVERPDGSNFTLKIRSTKLEDSAMYFCASNRGSQPQHFGDGTRLSIL.

This chain links TRBV3-1 with TRBJ2-4; 10 positions agree with TRBD2. The last part of the DNA fits TRBJ2-7 better; the J call may be wrong. There are 14 residues in the CDR3. From germline, CDR1 is LGHDT and CDR2 YNNKEL (reference sequence). The CDR3 DNA follows: TGTGCCAGCAGCCACCCGGGACTAGCGAGCGAGCAGTACTTC. This translates into CASSHPGLASEQYF.

This clonotype has a handful of counts. The chain recombines TRBV7-8 with TRBJ2-6; D is possibly TRBD2 (6 bases). The end of the DNA fits TRBJ2-5 better, so the J call may be wrong. This CDR3 has 14 amino acids. The germline gives CDR1 SGHVS, CDR2 FQNEAQ. In nucleotides, the CDR3 is TGTGCCAGCAGCGTCAGGCGGGATCAAGAGACCCAGTACTTC. Encoded protein: CASSVRRDQETQYF.

The chain couples TRBV6-1 to TRBJ2-3, with a tentative D call TRBD2 (5 bases). The CDR3 sequence is 14 residues long. The V end lost 5 bases, the J end lost 6 bases, and 15 bases lay between the germline ends. Germline CDR1 reads MNHNS; CDR2 reads SASEGT. CDR3 nucleotides: TGTGCCAGCAGTCTCCCTGGGCGGGCGGATACGCAGTATTTT. Its translation is CASSLPGRADTQYF.

V and J are TRBV7-2 and TRBJ2-7, with D possibly called TRBD1 or TRBD2 (5 bases each). The CDR3 spans 14 residues. Per the germline V gene, CDR1 is SGHTA and CDR2 is FQGNSA. The V gene lost 5 bases and the J gene lost 4 bases, with 15 bases spanning the gap. The CDR3 sequence is CASSVWGSVYEQYF. CDR3 DNA: TGTGCCAGCAGCGTGTGGGGGAGCGTATACGAGCAGTACTTC.